Shown below are 2 T cell receptor beta chains from a single sample sequenced in a study of T cell responses to AZD1222 COVID-19 vaccine. Libraries were prepared by immunoSEQ multiplex PCR; TCRdb keeps only in-frame clonotypes and omits some of them. The data hold roughly 93,000 clones, with about 86% observed a single time. The sample here was peripheral blood, taken on day 0 of AZD1222 vaccination. These receptors were collected from an adult in good health.

The rearrangement joins TRBV6-5 to TRBJ2-7, with 10 bases that match TRBD1. Per the germline V gene, CDR1 is MNHEY and CDR2 is SVGAGI. Trimming took 7 bases from V and 3 from J; bases not matched to a gene: 6. CDR3 length: 14 residues. In DNA form, the CDR3 reads TGTGCCAGCATGCTCGACAGGGGGCGCTACGAGCAGTACTTC. Translation gives CASMLDRGRYEQYF.

The chain combines TRBV4-2 with TRBJ1-3; D unclear. The V gene lost 0 bases and the J gene lost 0 bases, with 9 bases spanning the gap. This CDR3 region has 16 residues. Germline V gives CDR1 LGHNA, CDR2 YNFKEQ. Here the CDR3 reads CASSQEGFGSGNTIYF. The CDR3 DNA follows: TGTGCCAGCAGCCAAGAGGGGTTCGGCTCTGGAAACACCATATATTTT.